These 25 T cell receptor beta chains were all obtained from the same sample, sequenced in a study of T cell responses to AZD1222 COVID-19 vaccine. Method: immunoSEQ multiplex PCR; TCRdb's copy keeps in-frame clones and lacks some. The sample has about 92,000 clones; 86% are singletons. The sample consisted of peripheral blood, taken on day 0 of AZD1222 vaccination. The source is an adult in good health.

The CDR3, as DNA: TGTGCCAGCAGGGGGACTGATAGCAATCAGCCCCAGCATTTT. It yields the protein CASRGTDSNQPQHF. J is TRBJ1-5 and V is TRBV28; D is possibly TRBD1 (5 bases). V shed 6 bases and J shed 0 bases, with 9 bases lying between them. Germline loops: CDR1 MDHEN, CDR2 SYDVKM. The CDR3 runs to 14 residues.

The chain employs TRBV28 and TRBJ2-1; no firm D call. V lost 3 bases and J lost 8, with 8 bases in between. This CDR3 is 12 amino acids long. The germline CDR1 and CDR2 sequences are MDHEN and SYDVKM. CDR3 coding DNA: TGTGCCAGCAGTTTGTCCACTGATGAGCAGTTCTTC. Translating it yields CASSLSTDEQFF. The full variable domain, completed using reference TRBV28 and TRBJ2-1, is DVKVTQSSRYLVKRTGEKVFLECVQDMDHENMFWYRQDPGLGLRLIYFSYDVKMKEKGDIPEGYSVSREKKERFSLILESASTNQTSMYLCASSLSTDEQFFGPGTRLTVL.

V and J are TRBV25-1 and TRBJ2-7; TRBD1 matches 9 bases. The CDR3 covers 13 residues. Trimming at V came to 7 bases and at J to 7 bases, leaving 8 bases not matched to a gene. Germline lookup yields CDR1 MGHDK and CDR2 SYGVNS. Here the CDR3 DNA reads TGTGCCAGCACCTCGGGACAGGGCCGGGAGCAGTACTTC. Protein product: CASTSGQGREQYF.

This chain links TRBV5-1 with TRBJ2-3, with D unresolved. CDR1 SGHRS and CDR2 YFSETQ come from the germline V gene. The ends were cut back, 2 bases at V and 1 base at J, with 11 bases in the middle. The CDR3 covers 15 residues. The DNA for the CDR3 is TGCGCCAGCAGCTTCGGTTTCGACCGCACAGATACGCAGTATTTT. This codes for CASSFGFDRTDTQYF. The full variable domain, in which reference TRBV5-1 and TRBJ2-3 provide the parts outside the CDR3, is KAGVTQTPRYLIKTRGQQVTLSCSPISGHRSVSWYQQTPGQGLQFLFEYFSETQRNKGNFPGRFSGRQFSNSRSEMNVSTLELGDSALYLCASSFGFDRTDTQYFGPGTRLTVL.

This sequence joins TRBV14 and TRBJ2-6; possibly TRBD1 for D (5 bases). The CDR3 has 13 amino acids. The germline V and J ends were trimmed by 5 bases and 5 bases, with 7 bases remaining between them. Germline CDR1 and CDR2: SGHDN and FVKESK. CDR3: CASSDSWANVLTF. Written as DNA, the CDR3 is TGTGCCAGCAGCGACAGCTGGGCCAACGTCCTGACTTTC.

The CDR3 is CASSLEGLAKNIQYF. In DNA form, the CDR3 reads TGTGCCAGCAGCTTGGAGGGTTTAGCCAAAAACATTCAGTACTTC. V gene TRBV5-8 combines with J gene TRBJ2-4; D not certain. Germline assignment: CDR1 SGHTS and CDR2 YDEGEE. Between the trimmed V and J ends, which lost 0 bases and 0 bases, there was a span of 7 bases. This CDR3 comprises 15 residues.

This chain links TRBV15 with TRBJ2-7; D is tentatively TRBD1 or TRBD2 (5 bases each). Trimming cost V 0 bases and J 5 bases, with 11 bases left between them. The CDR3 spans 14 residues. The germline V gene encodes CDR1 LNHNV and CDR2 YYDKDF (reference sequence). CDR3: CATSRDQGVDEQYF. For the CDR3, the DNA is TGTGCCACCAGCAGAGATCAGGGAGTGGACGAGCAGTACTTC.

This rearrangement joins TRBV24-1 to TRBJ2-6; D perhaps matches TRBD1 (6 bases). Trimming cost V 4 bases and J 2 bases, with 11 bases left between them. The CDR3 totals 16 residues. CDR1 KGHDR and CDR2 SFDVKD come from the germline V gene. CDR3 sequence reads: CATSEPTGPGANVLTF. CDR3 nucleotides: TGTGCCACCAGTGAACCTACAGGGCCTGGGGCCAACGTCCTGACTTTC.

The J gene is TRBJ2-1, the V gene TRBV5-1; 12 bases are a match to TRBD1. Losses at the gene ends were 5 bases for V and 4 bases for J; bases not matched to a gene: 10. Looked up from germline, CDR1 is SGHRS and CDR2 is YFSETQ. The CDR3 covers 17 residues. CDR3 sequence: CASREPRDRGQYNEQFF. In DNA, the CDR3 is TGCGCCAGCAGGGAGCCCCGGGACAGGGGGCAGTACAATGAGCAGTTCTTC.

The chain couples TRBV2 to TRBJ1-1, with 8 bases aligning to TRBD1. The CDR3 loop spans 15 amino acids. Germline V lookup: CDR1 SNHLY, CDR2 FYNNEI. The V segment lost 6 bases and the J segment 5 bases; nucleotides outside the gene matches: 11. The CDR3 sequence: CASSLQGTGETEAFF. Here the CDR3 DNA reads TGTGCCAGCAGCTTACAAGGGACAGGTGAAACTGAAGCTTTCTTT.

The chain uses TRBV6-5 and TRBJ1-5; possible D gene TRBD1, 6 bases. V gave up 2 bases and J gave up 4 bases, with 9 bases separating them. The CDR3 covers 14 residues. Germline CDR1 and CDR2: MNHEY and SVGAGI. In DNA, the CDR3 is TGTGCCAGCAGTTACAATCAGGGGAATCAGCCCCAGCATTTT. It codes for CASSYNQGNQPQHF.

V and J are TRBV29-1 and TRBJ2-1; the D gene is possibly TRBD1 (7 bases). Germline CDR1 and CDR2: SQVTM and ANQGSEA. There are 12 residues in the CDR3. V lost 7 bases, J lost 6 bases, and 13 bases lay in between. The DNA for the CDR3 is TGCAGCGCCAGGGGGGCCTTCAATGAGCAGTTCTTC. This sequence encodes CSARGAFNEQFF.

This chain joins TRBV5-1 and TRBJ2-5, with a possible D match to TRBD1 (6 bases). CDR3 length: 14 residues. The germline gives CDR1 SGHRS, CDR2 YFSETQ. The V end was cut by 5 bases, the J end by 0 bases, with 11 bases between. CDR3 in amino acids: CASSSRQDQETQYF. The CDR3 DNA sequence: TGCGCCAGCAGTTCGAGACAGGACCAAGAGACCCAGTACTTC.

The V gene is TRBV30, the J gene TRBJ1-4; D ambiguous. The germline V and J ends were trimmed by 2 bases and 3 bases, with 10 bases remaining between them. CDR1 is GTSNPN and CDR2 is SVGIG in the germline V gene (reference sequence). The CDR3 is 14 amino acids. The CDR3 is CAWSWQGPNEKLFF. The CDR3 nucleotides read TGTGCCTGGAGTTGGCAAGGACCTAATGAAAAACTGTTTTTT.

This clone was seen at least ten times. The V call is TRBV7-2, the J call TRBJ1-5, with TRBD1 identical over 7 bases. J was trimmed by 1 base and V by 1 base; bases with no gene match: 7. Germline V lookup: CDR1 SGHTA, CDR2 FQGNSA. The CDR3 spans 17 residues. CDR3 sequence reads: CASSLGFFRGSNQPQHF. CDR3 coding DNA: TGTGCCAGCAGCTTAGGATTTTTCAGGGGGAGCAATCAGCCCCAGCATTTT.

The chain combines TRBV18 with TRBJ1-1; TRBD1 agrees at 8 bases. The germline V gene encodes CDR1 KGHSH and CDR2 LQKENI. The CDR3 covers 15 residues. J gave up 1 base and V 2 bases, and 3 bases lay outside the gene matches. This CDR3 reads CASSPRQGRNTEAFF. CDR3 bases: TGTGCCAGCTCACCAAGACAGGGGCGGAACACTGAAGCTTTCTTT.

The chain uses TRBV6-4 and TRBJ2-7; a possible D gene is TRBD2 (6 bases). Germline V gene sequence: CDR1 MRHNA, CDR2 SNTAGT. Trimming left V 3 bases short and J 2 bases short, with 14 bases between. CDR3 length equals 15 residues. CDR3 sequence (DNA): TGTGCCAGCAGTGAGAAGGCAGCGGGTACCTACGAGCAGTACTTC. Amino acids: CASSEKAAGTYEQYF.

J is TRBJ2-1 and V is TRBV7-2; 8 positions agree with TRBD2. With V trimmed by 6 bases and J by 4 bases, 8 bases remained unmatched. Per the germline V gene, CDR1 is SGHTA and CDR2 is FQGNSA. This CDR3 is 15 amino acids long. The chain's CDR3 is CASSRRGLDYNEQFF. In nucleotides, the CDR3 is TGTGCCAGCAGTCGCAGGGGACTAGATTACAATGAGCAGTTCTTC. Looking up the rest from reference TRBV7-2 and TRBJ2-1 gives the full variable domain: GAGVSQSPSNKVTEKGKDVELRCDPISGHTALYWYRQSLGQGLEFLIYFQGNSAPDKSGLPSDRFSAERTGGSVSTLTIQRTQQEDSAVYLCASSRRGLDYNEQFFGPGTRLTVL.

The rearrangement links TRBV5-1 to TRBJ2-2; TRBD2 matches 8 bases. CDR3 size: 16 residues. Germline CDR1 SGHRS, CDR2 YFSETQ. V was pared by 5 bases and J by 3 bases, with 9 bases of the junction left unmatched. The CDR3: CASRAPGTRDTGELFF. The CDR3, as DNA: TGCGCCAGCAGGGCACCCGGGACTAGGGACACCGGGGAGCTGTTTTTT.

This chain uses TRBV27 with TRBJ2-6; D gene uncertain. This CDR3 spans 16 amino acids. With 8 bases removed from V and 0 bases from J, the gap between germline ends came to 14 bases. CDR1 MNHEY and CDR2 SMNVEV come from the germline V gene (reference sequence). The CDR3 nucleotides read TGTGCCAGCGGTCCACGCGGAAGCTCTGGGGCCAACGTCCTGACTTTC. Translating gives CASGPRGSSGANVLTF.

The chain combines TRBV7-9 with TRBJ1-4, with D tentatively TRBD1 (5 bases). The CDR3 contains 14 residues. Germline CDR1 reads SEHNR; CDR2 reads FQNEAQ (reference sequence). The V end was cut by 5 bases, the J end by 4 bases, with 11 bases between. This chain's CDR3 is CASSRGPRNEKLFF. The CDR3 nucleotides are TGTGCCAGCAGCCGGGGACCGCGTAATGAAAAACTGTTTTTT. Based on the CDR3 plus reference TRBV7-9 and TRBJ1-4, the full variable domain is DTGVSQNPRHKITKRGQNVTFRCDPISEHNRLYWYRQTLGQGPEFLTYFQNEAQLEKSRLLSDRFSAERPKGSFSTLEIQRTEQGDSAMYLCASSRGPRNEKLFFGSGTQLSVL.

This clone was picked up a small number of times. CDR3 coding DNA: TGCGCCAGCAGCTTCCAACCAGACCAAGAGACCCAGTACTTC. Its protein product is CASSFQPDQETQYF. The J gene is TRBJ2-5, the V gene TRBV5-1; D is ambiguous. V was clipped by 2 bases and J by 0 bases, with 8 bases between them. Germline CDR1 SGHRS, CDR2 YFSETQ. The CDR3 is made up of 14 amino acids.

The V gene is TRBV5-1, the J gene TRBJ2-3, with 7 bases identical to TRBD1. Trimming cost V 0 bases and J 2 bases; bases outside gene matches: 6. Looked up from germline, CDR1 is SGHRS and CDR2 is YFSETQ. The CDR3 sequence is 16 residues long. The CDR3 sequence is CASSLALQGHTDTQYF. CDR3 nucleotides: TGCGCCAGCAGCTTGGCCTTACAGGGGCACACAGATACGCAGTATTTT.

This clone came up a few times. The J gene is TRBJ1-4, the V gene TRBV5-4; D is possibly TRBD1 (5 bases). Trimming shortened V by 8 bases and J by 0 bases, and 14 bases separated the two germline ends. The CDR3 runs 15 residues. CDR1 and CDR2 from the germline V gene are SGHNT and YYREEE (reference sequence). CDR3 sequence (DNA): TGTGCCAGTAAGAGGGGTGCGGCAACTAATGAAAAACTGTTTTTT. This codes for CASKRGAATNEKLFF.

This clone was seen only once. The J gene is TRBJ2-1, the V gene TRBV11-2; D is possibly TRBD2 (6 bases). Germline assignment: CDR1 SGHAT and CDR2 FQNNGV. With 0 bases removed from V and 6 bases from J, the gap between germline ends came to 12 bases. The CDR3 length is 15 residues. In DNA form, the CDR3 reads TGTGCCAGCAGCTTAGAGCGGGGACGGGGCAATGAGCAGTTCTTC. As protein: CASSLERGRGNEQFF.